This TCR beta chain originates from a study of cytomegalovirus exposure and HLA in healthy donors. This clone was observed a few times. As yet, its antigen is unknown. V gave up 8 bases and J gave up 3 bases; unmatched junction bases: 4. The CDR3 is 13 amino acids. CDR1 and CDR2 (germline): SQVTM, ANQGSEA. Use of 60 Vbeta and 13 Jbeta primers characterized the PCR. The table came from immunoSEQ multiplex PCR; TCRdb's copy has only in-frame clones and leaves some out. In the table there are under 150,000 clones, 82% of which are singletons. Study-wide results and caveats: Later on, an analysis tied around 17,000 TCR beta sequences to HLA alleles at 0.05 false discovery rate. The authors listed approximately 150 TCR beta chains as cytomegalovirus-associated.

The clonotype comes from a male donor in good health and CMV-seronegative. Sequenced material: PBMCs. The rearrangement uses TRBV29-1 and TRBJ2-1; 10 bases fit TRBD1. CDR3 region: CSTRTGGYNEQFF. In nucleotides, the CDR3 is TGCAGCACCAGGACAGGGGGCTACAATGAGCAGTTCTTC.